This T cell receptor (beta chain) was retrieved from a study of long-term antiretroviral therapy in people with HIV (dated by TCRdb to 2022 to 2024). As for the study more broadly: The earliest samples were collected approximately a decade before the 2015 WHO recommendation for immediate ART, a period when ART was typically delayed until CD4 counts fell. No cross-contamination during QIAcube processing was seen in test extractions of a monoclonal T-cell line run alongside roughly 30 polyclonal samples. Among the 25 to 30 participants with HIV, eleven were female. A total of about 200 cryopreserved PBMC samples were contributed to the cohort by 30 adults with confirmed HIV infection, with samples collected serially over a mean of 6 years (range 1-12). A retrospective serial study tested whether changes in peripheral blood TRB repertoire composition and diversity were associated with ART initiation and durable HIV suppression. Results and caveats for the whole study, not just this receptor: CDR3 length ranges in HIV repertoires were narrower than in controls, and network structure suggested an antigen-experienced repertoire with only a slight naive shift after ART. Starting ART was linked to a significant rise in TRB diversity, yet even with long-term ART the diversity remained significantly lower than in transplant donor controls. Because cell numbers in pre-ART samples were limited, unsorted PBMC were profiled instead of sorted CD4+ and CD8+ T cells. The samples span the years 2004 to 2017, and the ART regimens used at that time may not be as effective as current regimens. Because PBMC availability was limited, only the TCR beta chain was sequenced, with no alpha chain pairing. Inferences about post-ART repertoire changes were limited because no data were available on ART adherence, viral resistance or therapy changes. Expanded TRB clones identified before ART initiation dominated the repertoire at all time points, although this dominance fluctuated and declined in many PLHIV after ART.

To be included, a participant needed at least one PBMC sample from before ART initiation plus at least two post-ART samples. All participants with HIV were treated in the United States of America. Cryopreserved samples of 1-10 million PBMC were thawed and washed before DNA extraction. At the time of the earliest PBMC sample for each participant with HIV, ages ranged from roughly 23 to 55 years. Per participant, PBMC samples came from 1-4 timepoints prior to ART initiation and 2-8 timepoints following ART initiation, for a median of 7 samples. For every participant, serial HIV viral load, CD4+ T-cell count, ART history and demographic data were obtained. A Qiagen kit on a QIAcube was used to extract genomic DNA from unsorted PBMC, with samples processed in batches of 12. Points on this clone: No cognate antigen has been identified for it. The sample holds no much larger clone one base away, and base qualities are not on file.

The immunoSEQ hsTCRB v3.0 assay was used at survey level resolution for TRB variable region sequencing. The targeted TRB sequencing depth was roughly 40,000-55,000 T-cell genomes per sample. An Illumina MiSeq with a v3 150-cycle kit was used to sequence the pooled TRB libraries. Concerning the study's data processing: Repertoire analysis was performed in R inside a reproducible Nextflow workflow that covered QC, data transformation and analysis. LymphoSeq2, an R package for exploring AIRR-Seq data, was used to implement custom analyses. After excluding a handful of samples that yielded fewer than 5000 total TRB sequences, fewer than 200 HIV repertoires remained for analysis. Among the roughly 190 retained HIV repertoires, about 57 were collected before ART initiation and 120 to 130 after ART initiation. Repertoires were downsampled to 5000 TRB nucleotide sequences, with summary statistics averaged over 100 downsampling iterations. Only TRB sequences with CDR3 regions of at least seven amino acids were retained for analysis. Diversity was assessed using a clonality score derived from Shannon entropy and using the Gini coefficient. In the repertoire networks, any two of the top 5000 CDR3 amino acid sequences were connected whenever the two sequences differed by an edit distance of one. For TRB CDR3 amino acid sequences, antigen specificity groups and MHC restriction were predicted with GLIPH2. To flag known associations with CMV, EBV, HIV or tissue antigens, CDR3 amino acid sequences were compared against VDJdb and McPAS-TCR. Pre-ART, post-ART and control groups were compared with Wilcoxon signed-rank tests and Holm-Bonferroni correction. TCRdb retrieved this table from immuneACCESS and kept in-frame rearrangements only. Not all clones are present; in checked studies, unresolved V genes account for under half, and no reason is known for the remainder. V and J calls and clone size are those listed in that table; D and trimming were worked out from the DNA. In this sample the table shows 20,000 to 25,000 clones, over 80% of which occur a single time. The ten largest clones represent approximately 9.3% of the sample.

Reading the germline V gene gives CDR1 SGHTA and CDR2 FQGNSA. Taken from cysteine to phenylalanine, the CDR3 has 14 residues. This entry keeps only the CDR3 DNA: 42 bases, framed from base 1. The trim is 6 bases for V and 0 bases for J, with a gap of 10 bases between the germline ends. Rearrangement joined TRBV7-2 to TRBJ2-3, with the D segment identity uncertain. Sequences were derived from unsorted PBMCs, sampled 1.2 years after starting antiretroviral therapy. This TCR came from a woman aged 35 to 49 with HIV. CDR3 loop: CASRWTPSTDTQYF. Here is the DNA: TGTGCCAGCAGGTGGACGCCGAGCACAGATACGCAGTATTTT.